The TCR beta chain under discussion was sequenced for a study of CD8+CD57+ T cells in acquired aplastic anemia. Study details: Isolated CD4+ and CD8+ cells, once sorted, yielded DNA averaging roughly 3.2 ug.

Genomic DNA provided the template from which TCR beta VDJ and CDR3 profiles were obtained. TCRdb ran MiXCR on the reads and lists one entry per CDR3 protein. The sample comprises 450,000 to 550,000 distinct CDR3 sequences, around 30% of which are singletons, and around 0.82% rests with the top ten. Trimming removed 4 bases from V and 1 base from J, with 8 bases in between. Germline V gene sequence: CDR1 ENHRY, CDR2 SYGVKD. The CDR3 has 14 amino acids. This clonotype was observed many times. All sequencing subjects had displayed CD8+CD57+ cell expansion on flow cytometry. Receipt of therapy had not occurred in any patient by the time of blood sampling.

The sequenced material came from sorted CD4+, CD8+, or CD8+CD57+ T cells (not recorded which) from PBMCs. The chain combines TRBV10-3 with TRBJ1-3, with unresolved D. This sequence originates from a human donor with aplastic anemia. DNA for the CDR3: TGTGCCATCAGTGTAATGACTTCTGGAAACACCATATATTTT. Protein product: CAISVMTSGNTIYF.